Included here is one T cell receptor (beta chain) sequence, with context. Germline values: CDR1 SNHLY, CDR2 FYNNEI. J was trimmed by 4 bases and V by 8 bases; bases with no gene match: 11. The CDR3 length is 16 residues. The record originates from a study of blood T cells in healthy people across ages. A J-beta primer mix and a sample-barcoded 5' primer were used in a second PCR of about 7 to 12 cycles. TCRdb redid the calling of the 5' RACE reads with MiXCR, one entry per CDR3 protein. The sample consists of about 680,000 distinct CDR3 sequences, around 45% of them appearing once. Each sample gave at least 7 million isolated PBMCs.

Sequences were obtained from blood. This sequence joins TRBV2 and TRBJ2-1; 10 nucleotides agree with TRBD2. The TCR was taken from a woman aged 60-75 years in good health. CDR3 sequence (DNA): TGTGCCAGCGATCGACTAGCGGGCCGATATTACAATGAGCAGTTCTTC. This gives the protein CASDRLAGRYYNEQFF.